One sample yielded the 29 T cell receptor beta chains listed below, sequenced in a study of T cells in Graves' hyperthyroidism and ophthalmopathy. TCR beta CDR3 regions were amplified from RNA. A first-round RT-PCR of the TCR CDR3 used the HTBI primer set. One entry per CDR3 protein results from TCRdb running MiXCR on the multiplex PCR reads. Among about 640,000 distinct CDR3 sequences listed, around 20% were seen once. The sequenced sample consisted of blood. The receptors come from a young man with Graves' ophthalmopathy.

In its sample, this clonotype was seen a few times. This rearrangement joins TRBV28 to TRBJ2-1; a weak D match, TRBD1 (6 bases). The CDR3 runs to 13 residues. The ends were cut back, 7 bases at V and 3 bases at J, with 10 bases in the middle. CDR1 and CDR2 from the germline V gene are MDHEN and SYDVKM. The CDR3 protein is CASTPGHYNEQFF. In DNA form, the CDR3 reads TGTGCCAGCACCCCGGGACACTACAATGAGCAGTTCTTC. Full variable domain (outside the CDR3, taken from reference TRBV28 and TRBJ2-1): DVKVTQSSRYLVKRTGEKVFLECVQDMDHENMFWYRQDPGLGLRLIYFSYDVKMKEKGDIPEGYSVSREKKERFSLILESASTNQTSMYLCASTPGHYNEQFFGPGTRLTVL.

This rearrangement joins TRBV5-5 to TRBJ2-1; tentatively, D is TRBD1 (6 bases). The CDR3 has 14 residues. Germline loops: CDR1 SGHKS, CDR2 YYEKEE (reference sequence). V gave up 2 bases and J gave up 7 bases, with 13 bases separating them. CDR3 region: CASSFTTGLNEQFF. Written as DNA, the CDR3 is TGTGCCAGCAGCTTTACAACAGGGCTGAATGAGCAGTTCTTC.

The V call is TRBV11-2, the J call TRBJ2-7; TRBD2 agrees at 8 bases. The CDR3 consists of 14 residues. Germline values: CDR1 SGHAT, CDR2 FQNNGV. With 5 bases clipped from V and 6 bases from J, the junction kept 9 bases outside the gene matches. DNA of the CDR3: TGTGCCAGCAGCCCATACCGGGGGGGCGGCGAGCAGTACTTC. It is translated as CASSPYRGGGEQYF. The full variable domain, rest sourced from reference TRBV11-2 and TRBJ2-7, is EAGVAQSPRYKIIEKRQSVAFWCNPISGHATLYWYQQILGQGPKLLIQFQNNGVVDDSQLPKDRFSAERLKGVDSTLKIQPAKLEDSAVYLCASSPYRGGGEQYFGPGTRLTVT.

V usage is TRBV4-3 and J usage is TRBJ2-5; D perhaps matches TRBD1 (5 bases). Germline V gene lookup returns CDR1 LGHNA and CDR2 YSLEER. The CDR3 is 14 residues long. Deletions cut 0 bases from V and 5 bases from J, with 10 bases between. DNA for the CDR3: TGCGCCAGCAGCCAAGACACAGGACGGGAGACCCAGTACTTC. As protein: CASSQDTGRETQYF.

This clonotype has a count of ten or more. The chain uses TRBV2 and TRBJ1-4; tentatively, D is TRBD1 (6 bases). Germline V gene sequence: CDR1 SNHLY, CDR2 FYNNEI. There are 16 residues in the CDR3. V gave up 1 base and J gave up 1 base, with 10 bases separating them. CDR3 DNA sequence: TGTGCCAGCAGTGAAGAGGGCAGGGGAACTAATGAAAAACTGTTTTTT. It is translated as CASSEEGRGTNEKLFF.

The chain is built from TRBV6-9 and TRBJ1-3, with 12 bases matching TRBD1. The junction had 7 bases not matched to a gene; V was cut back by 4 bases and J by 0 bases. The CDR3 sequence is 18 residues long. Germline V CDR1 and CDR2: MNHGY, SVAAGI. This chain's CDR3 is CASSSGQGALSSGNTIYF. Written as DNA, the CDR3 is TGTGCCAGCAGTTCGGGACAGGGGGCATTGAGCTCTGGAAACACCATATATTTT.

This clonotype was counted only a few times. The V gene is TRBV29-1, the J gene TRBJ2-1; 9 positions agree with TRBD2. Germline-derived CDR1 and CDR2 are SQVTM and ANQGSEA. The ends lost 4 bases at V and 1 base at J; junction bases unmatched: 5. The CDR3 spans 15 residues. CDR3 amino acids: CSVVPGLASYNEQFF. The CDR3 DNA is TGCAGCGTTGTCCCGGGACTAGCATCCTACAATGAGCAGTTCTTC.

This clonotype was seen ten or more times. The chain is built from TRBV28 and TRBJ1-5; D perhaps matches TRBD1 (6 bases). Germline CDR1 reads MDHEN; CDR2 reads SYDVKM. The CDR3 extends over 15 amino acids. V shed 5 bases and J shed 5 bases, with 16 bases lying between them. Here the CDR3 DNA reads TGTGCCAGCAGTATAACAGACAGGAGGGATCAGCCCCAGCATTTT. Protein product: CASSITDRRDQPQHF.

The chain has TRBV3-1 and TRBJ2-6, with D possibly TRBD1 on 6 matching bases. In germline, CDR1 is LGHDT, CDR2 YNNKEL (reference sequence). V gave up 1 base and J gave up 0 bases, with 22 bases separating them. The CDR3 extends over 21 amino acids. In nucleotides, the CDR3 is TGTGCCAGCAGCCAAGTAGGGGGAGAGAAGGGACACCTCTCTGGGGCCAACGTCCTGACTTTC. The encoded protein is CASSQVGGEKGHLSGANVLTF.

This clonotype has only a few counts. The chain couples TRBV20-1 to TRBJ1-1, with a weak D call TRBD1 (6 bases). Germline V gene data show CDR1 as DFQATT and CDR2 as SNEGSKA (reference sequence). This CDR3 is 13 amino acids long. V was cut by 5 bases and J by 3 bases, with 13 bases left in between. The CDR3 coding sequence is TGCAGTGCTGAGGACAGCGGGGACACTGAAGCTTTCTTT. Amino acids: CSAEDSGDTEAFF.

The chain combines TRBV2 with TRBJ1-6; TRBD1 might be the D (5 bases). Per the germline V gene, CDR1 is SNHLY and CDR2 is FYNNEI. The V end was cut by 10 bases, the J end by 0 bases, with 19 bases between. This CDR3 contains 17 residues. In DNA, the CDR3 is TGTGCCATCTTGGGGAGGGGTACGAGCTCCTATAATTCACCCCTCCACTTT. This encodes CAILGRGTSSYNSPLHF.

This clonotype came up many times. The J gene is TRBJ2-7, the V gene TRBV28; 8 nucleotides line up with TRBD2. The germline gives CDR1 MDHEN, CDR2 SYDVKM. With V trimmed by 10 bases and J by 1 base, 9 bases remained unmatched. This CDR3 has 14 residues. CDR3 in amino acids: CAISAPGGSYEQYF. The CDR3 coding sequence is TGTGCCATATCGGCGCCGGGAGGGTCCTACGAGCAGTACTTC. Together with reference TRBV28 and TRBJ2-7, the CDR3 gives the full variable domain: DVKVTQSSRYLVKRTGEKVFLECVQDMDHENMFWYRQDPGLGLRLIYFSYDVKMKEKGDIPEGYSVSREKKERFSLILESASTNQTSMYLCAISAPGGSYEQYFGPGTRLTVT.

In its sample, this clonotype was seen many times. The chain links TRBV5-1 to TRBJ2-1, with D possibly being TRBD2 (6 bases). V shed 6 bases and J shed 7 bases, with 8 bases lying between them. Germline V gene data show CDR1 as SGHRS and CDR2 as YFSETQ. The CDR3 consists of 11 residues. CDR3 protein: CASNLANEQFF. The CDR3 DNA reads TGCGCCAGCAATCTAGCGAATGAGCAGTTCTTC. The complete variable domain, with remaining parts taken from reference TRBV5-1 and TRBJ2-1, reads KAGVTQTPRYLIKTRGQQVTLSCSPISGHRSVSWYQQTPGQGLQFLFEYFSETQRNKGNFPGRFSGRQFSNSRSEMNVSTLELGDSALYLCASNLANEQFFGPGTRLTVL.

This clonotype was observed a handful of times. V and J are TRBV15 and TRBJ2-6, with D perhaps matching TRBD2 (6 bases). The CDR3 is made up of 16 amino acids. Germline values: CDR1 LNHNV, CDR2 YYDKDF (reference sequence). V was trimmed by 3 bases and J by 2 bases, leaving 11 bases between them. The CDR3 bases are TGTGCCACCAGCAGGTTCAGGAGGGCTGGGGCCAACGTCCTGACTTTC. The encoded protein is CATSRFRRAGANVLTF.

This chain connects TRBV30 to TRBJ2-3; the D is unclear. Germline CDR1 reads GTSNPN; CDR2 reads SVGIG (reference sequence). Trimming took 5 bases from V and 0 from J, leaving 9 bases between them. This CDR3 comprises 13 residues. The CDR3 here is CAWDPSSTDTQYF. The CDR3, as DNA: TGTGCCTGGGATCCTTCTAGCACAGATACGCAGTATTTT.

This clonotype was detected many times. CDR3 DNA: TGTGCCAGCAGGGAGACAGAAAACACAGATACGCAGTATTTT. It codes for CASRETENTDTQYF. The rearrangement joins TRBV2 to TRBJ2-3; possible D gene TRBD1, 5 bases. This CDR3 contains 14 residues. CDR1 SNHLY and CDR2 FYNNEI come from the germline V gene. V shed 6 bases and J shed 2 bases, with 12 bases lying between them.

This clonotype was observed a handful of times. The chain uses TRBV5-1 and TRBJ2-7; D tentatively fits TRBD1 or TRBD2 (6 bases each). Germline CDR1 reads SGHRS; CDR2 reads YFSETQ. V lost 2 bases and J lost 2, with 14 bases in between. The length of the CDR3 is 15 residues. The CDR3 DNA sequence: TGCGCCAGCAGCTTACTTGAGGGGGGTACCTACGAGCAGTACTTC. Its translation: CASSLLEGGTYEQYF.

This clonotype was seen a handful of times. The DNA of the CDR3 is TGCGCCAGCAGCCACGACAGGGATACCTCCTACGAGCAGTACTTC. It codes for CASSHDRDTSYEQYF. The genes are TRBV4-3 and TRBJ2-7; 7 bases map to TRBD1. The germline CDR1 and CDR2 sequences are LGHNA and YSLEER. Trimming cost V 3 bases and J 0 bases; bases outside gene matches: 5. The CDR3 consists of 15 residues.

The chain has TRBV10-3 and TRBJ2-4; 9 positions agree with TRBD1. The CDR3 is 18 residues long. The germline CDR1 and CDR2 sequences are ENHRY and SYGVKD. V dropped 3 bases and J dropped 0; count of bases not matched to a gene: 9. CDR3 region: CAISDTGGFDLAKNIQYF. The CDR3 DNA follows: TGTGCCATCAGTGACACAGGGGGCTTCGATTTAGCCAAAAACATTCAGTACTTC.

This clonotype appeared a few times. This chain connects TRBV6-2 or TRBV6-3 to TRBJ2-7; TRBD1 aligns across 7 bases. The CDR3 is made up of 15 amino acids. With V trimmed by 6 bases and J by 6 bases, 14 bases remained unmatched. The germline V gene encodes CDR1 MNHEY and CDR2 SVGEGT. The CDR3 DNA follows: TGTGCCAGCAGCCCGAGAGAGACAGGGTCTCGCGAGCAGTACTTC. Translating gives CASSPRETGSREQYF.

This clonotype was counted many times. V and J are TRBV28 and TRBJ2-5, with 10 bases that match TRBD1. Germline CDR1 MDHEN, CDR2 SYDVKM. This CDR3 is built from 17 residues. The V segment lost 5 bases and the J segment 5 bases; nucleotides outside the gene matches: 14. The CDR3 loop reads CASSPHRDRGFRETQYF. The CDR3 nucleotides read TGTGCCAGCAGTCCACACCGGGACAGGGGTTTTAGGGAGACCCAGTACTTC.

This clonotype has at least ten counts. The V gene is TRBV10-3, the J gene TRBJ1-1; no reliable D call. V was shortened by 2 bases and J by 0 bases, with 4 bases between the two germline ends. The germline V gene has CDR1 ENHRY and CDR2 SYGVKD. The CDR3 sequence is 13 residues long. CDR3 coding DNA: TGTGCCATCAGTGAGGGTTTGAACACTGAAGCTTTCTTT. As protein: CAISEGLNTEAFF.

This clonotype was seen at least ten times. The chain employs TRBV11-2 and TRBJ2-3; TRBD1 aligns across 8 bases. The CDR3 is made up of 14 amino acids. CDR1 SGHAT and CDR2 FQNNGV come from the germline V gene. The V segment lost 5 bases and the J segment 1 base; nucleotides outside the gene matches: 2. In nucleotides, the CDR3 is TGTGCCAGCAGCCAGGGGGCACGCACAGATACGCAGTATTTT. Translation: CASSQGARTDTQYF.

The chain uses TRBV6-1 and TRBJ2-7, with 7 bases aligning to TRBD2. This CDR3 is built from 14 residues. V gave up 5 bases and J gave up 3 bases; unmatched junction bases: 7. Germline loops: CDR1 MNHNS, CDR2 SASEGT. The CDR3, as DNA: TGTGCCAGCAGTCCCCCGGCGGGGGTCTACGAGCAGTACTTC. Translation gives CASSPPAGVYEQYF.

This clonotype was counted at least ten times. The chain is built from TRBV2 and TRBJ1-2; TRBD1 agrees at 12 bases. The CDR3 is 13 amino acids. After removal of 10 bases from V and 8 bases from J, the junction contained 8 bases not matched to a gene. The germline gives CDR1 SNHLY, CDR2 FYNNEI. For the CDR3, the DNA is TGTGCCATACCGGGACAGGGGGCGTTCGGCTACACCTTC. Translation: CAIPGQGAFGYTF.

This chain connects TRBV7-9 to TRBJ2-1; D gene uncertain. This CDR3 spans 13 amino acids. Per the germline V gene, CDR1 is SEHNR and CDR2 is FQNEAQ (reference sequence). V lost 2 bases and J lost 10, with 12 bases in between. The CDR3: CASSLRSPSEQFF. CDR3 bases: TGTGCCAGCAGCTTACGATCACCCAGCGAGCAGTTCTTC. The variable domain in full, completed from reference TRBV7-9 and TRBJ2-1, reads DTGVSQNPRHKITKRGQNVTFRCDPISEHNRLYWYRQTLGQGPEFLTYFQNEAQLEKSRLLSDRFSAERPKGSFSTLEIQRTEQGDSAMYLCASSLRSPSEQFFGPGTRLTVL.

The chain couples TRBV6-1 to TRBJ2-7; TRBD2 agrees at 9 bases. The germline gives CDR1 MNHNS, CDR2 SASEGT. CDR3 length: 15 amino acids. V dropped 6 bases and J dropped 2; count of bases not matched to a gene: 8. This CDR3 is CASSPSRGRAYEQYF. The CDR3 DNA reads as TGTGCCAGCAGCCCAAGTCGCGGGAGGGCCTACGAGCAGTACTTC.

The chain couples TRBV15 to TRBJ2-1, with 12 bases fitting TRBD2. V shed 4 bases, J shed 7 bases, and the junction held 8 bases outside the gene matches. The CDR3 has 16 amino acids. CDR1 LNHNV and CDR2 YYDKDF come from the germline V gene (reference sequence). CDR3 nucleotide sequence: TGTGCCACCAGCATCGCGACTAGCGGGAGATGGAATGAGCAGTTCTTC. This sequence encodes CATSIATSGRWNEQFF.

The chain links TRBV19 to TRBJ1-5, with 9 nucleotides matching TRBD1. The CDR3 is 16 amino acids. The germline CDR1 and CDR2 sequences are LNHDA and SQIVND (reference sequence). Losses at the gene ends were 5 bases for V and 5 bases for J; bases not matched to a gene: 10. The DNA of the CDR3 is TGTGCCAGTAGTCGAATTAACAGGGGGCTGGATCAGCCCCAGCATTTT. Translating it yields CASSRINRGLDQPQHF.